This TCR beta chain was retrieved from a study of T cell changes during pregnancy in multiple sclerosis. Trimming took 2 bases from V and 7 from J; bases not matched to a gene: 4. Germline assignment: CDR1 SEHNR and CDR2 FQNEAQ (reference sequence). CDR3 length equals 14 residues. Clones were read by immunoSEQ multiplex PCR, and TCRdb kept only the in-frame ones, dropping some. The repertoire holds some 27,000 clones, roughly nine tenths seen once, with roughly 0.77% in the top ten. This specimen consisted of CD4+ T cells from peripheral blood mononuclear cells, obtained in the second trimester of pregnancy. The receptor's source is a female donor with multiple sclerosis, enrolled in a pregnancy study. The chain has TRBV7-9 and TRBJ2-7, with 11 bases fitting TRBD2. The CDR3: CASSLLAGGWEQYF. CDR3 in DNA: TGTGCCAGCAGCTTACTAGCGGGGGGCTGGGAGCAGTACTTC.